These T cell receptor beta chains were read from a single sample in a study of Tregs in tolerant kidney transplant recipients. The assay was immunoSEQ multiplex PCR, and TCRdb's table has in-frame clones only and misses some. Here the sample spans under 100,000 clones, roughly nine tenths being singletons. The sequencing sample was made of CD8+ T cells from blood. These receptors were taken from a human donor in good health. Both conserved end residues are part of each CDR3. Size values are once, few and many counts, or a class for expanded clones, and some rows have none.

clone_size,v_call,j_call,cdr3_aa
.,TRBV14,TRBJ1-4,CASSTLDAANEKLFF
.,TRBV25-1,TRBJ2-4,CASSELPGGAKNIQYF
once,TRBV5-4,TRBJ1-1,CASRLDRNTEAFF
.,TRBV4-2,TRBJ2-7,CASSPARTGLDEQYF
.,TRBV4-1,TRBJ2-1,CASSHDRAYNEQFF
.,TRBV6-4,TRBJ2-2,CASSVQREGTGELFF
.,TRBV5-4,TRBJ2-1,CASSQGTDNEQFF
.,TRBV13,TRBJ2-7,CASSLGGVYEQYF
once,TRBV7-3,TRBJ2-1,CASSLSSGGFNEQFF
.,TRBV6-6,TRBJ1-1,CASSFVTNTEAFF
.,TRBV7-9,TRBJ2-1,CASNIGGEQFF
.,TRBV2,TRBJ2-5,CASRTSGMWETQYF
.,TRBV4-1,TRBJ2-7,CASSQPGQPYEQYF
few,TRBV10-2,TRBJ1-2,CASSESGYGYTF
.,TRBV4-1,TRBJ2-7,CASSPRDRGPVSSYEQYF
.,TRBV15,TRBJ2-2,CATSPRRQNTGELFF
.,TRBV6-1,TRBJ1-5,CASSELLSNQPQHF
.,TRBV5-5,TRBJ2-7,CASSFVLYEQYF
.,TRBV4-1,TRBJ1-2,CASTKTGTVNAGYTF
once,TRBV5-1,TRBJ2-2,CASSLVTSGRQVSGELFF
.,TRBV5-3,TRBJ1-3,CARTSGGEETGNTIYF
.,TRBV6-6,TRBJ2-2,CASSDRGTGELFF
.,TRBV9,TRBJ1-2,CASSAQDKVKGYTF
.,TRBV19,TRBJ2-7,CASSPGTSGDGAPYEQYF
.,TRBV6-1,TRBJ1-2,CASKHDREAGYGYTF
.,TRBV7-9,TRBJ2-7,CASSFGQVWTTEQYF
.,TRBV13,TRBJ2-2,CASSSQGATGELFF
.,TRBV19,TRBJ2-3,CASSILATREDTQYF
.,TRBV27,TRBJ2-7,CASSSGQGWYEQYF
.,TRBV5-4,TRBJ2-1,CASSLGLYQEFF
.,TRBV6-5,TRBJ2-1,CASSYQGLVLNEQFF
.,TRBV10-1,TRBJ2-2,CASSDPLAGTGELFF
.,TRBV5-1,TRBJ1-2,CASSLSTRVDNYGYTF
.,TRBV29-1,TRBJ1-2,CSVVFPGQGFYTF
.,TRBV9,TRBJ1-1,CASSVEGRKNTEAFF
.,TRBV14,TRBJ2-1,CASSQGWGGGAFEQFF
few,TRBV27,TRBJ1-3,CASWGRDTIYF
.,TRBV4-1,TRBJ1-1,CASSQGRGTEAFF
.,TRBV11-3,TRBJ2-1,CASSPSFSGREQFF
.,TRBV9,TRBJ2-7,CASSFSGGAYEQYF
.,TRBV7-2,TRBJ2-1,CASSLTSALGVAYNEQFF
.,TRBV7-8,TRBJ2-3,CASSSLDRLAGSTDTQYF
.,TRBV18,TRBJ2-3,CASSHQPREGRADTQYF
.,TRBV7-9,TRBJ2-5,CASSSSGGAEETQYF
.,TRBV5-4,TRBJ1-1,CASSLWGAAEAFF
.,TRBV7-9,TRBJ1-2,CASSLGADGYTF